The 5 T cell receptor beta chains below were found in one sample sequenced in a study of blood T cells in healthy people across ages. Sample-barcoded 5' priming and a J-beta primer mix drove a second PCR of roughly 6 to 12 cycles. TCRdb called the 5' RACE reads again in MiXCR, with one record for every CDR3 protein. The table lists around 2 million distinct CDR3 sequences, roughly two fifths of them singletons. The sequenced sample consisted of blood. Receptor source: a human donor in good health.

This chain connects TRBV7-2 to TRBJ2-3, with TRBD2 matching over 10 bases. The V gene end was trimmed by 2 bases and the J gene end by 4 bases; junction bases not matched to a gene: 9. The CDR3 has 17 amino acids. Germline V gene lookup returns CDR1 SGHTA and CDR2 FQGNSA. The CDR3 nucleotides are TGTGCCAGCAGCTTAAATTCCGTAGCGGGGGGCCCAGATACGCAGTATTTT. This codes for CASSLNSVAGGPDTQYF.

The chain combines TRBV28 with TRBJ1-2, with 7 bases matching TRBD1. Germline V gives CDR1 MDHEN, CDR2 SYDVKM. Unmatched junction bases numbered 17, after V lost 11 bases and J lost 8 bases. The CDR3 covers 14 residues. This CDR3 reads CALRGEGASGGYTF. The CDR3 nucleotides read TGTGCCCTGAGAGGGGAGGGGGCGAGTGGAGGCTACACCTTC.

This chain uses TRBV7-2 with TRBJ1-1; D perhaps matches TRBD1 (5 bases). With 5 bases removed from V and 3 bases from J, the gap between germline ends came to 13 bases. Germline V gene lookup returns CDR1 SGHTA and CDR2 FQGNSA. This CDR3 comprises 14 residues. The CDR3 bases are TGTGCCAGCAGCCGGGACGGGTCCTACACTGAAGCTTTCTTT. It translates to CASSRDGSYTEAFF.

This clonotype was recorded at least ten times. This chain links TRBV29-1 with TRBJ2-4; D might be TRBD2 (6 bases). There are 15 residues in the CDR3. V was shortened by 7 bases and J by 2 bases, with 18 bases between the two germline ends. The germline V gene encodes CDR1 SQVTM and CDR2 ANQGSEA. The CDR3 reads CSATRDSRTKNIQYF. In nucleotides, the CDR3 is TGCAGCGCAACACGGGACTCTAGAACCAAAAACATTCAGTACTTC.

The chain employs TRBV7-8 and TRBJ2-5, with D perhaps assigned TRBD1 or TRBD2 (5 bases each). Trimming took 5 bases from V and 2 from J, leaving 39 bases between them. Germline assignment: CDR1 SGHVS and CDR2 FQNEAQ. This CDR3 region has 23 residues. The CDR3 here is CASSGILIGAPSLSQALQETQYF. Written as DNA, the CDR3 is TGTGCCAGCAGCGGGATATTAATCGGGGCCCCAAGTCTATCTCAAGCCCTTCAAGAGACCCAGTACTTC.